One and the same sample provided the 7 T cell receptor beta chains below, sequenced in a study of blood T cell repertoires in COVID-19. Profiling relied on immunoSEQ multiplex PCR, and the TCRdb table lists in-frame clones only, not all of them. In the table there are about 190,000 clones, 85% to 90% of which are singletons. Material: peripheral blood. The receptors originated from a woman aged 18-29 years who had recovered from COVID-19.

A word on this clone: One end of the junction is discordant with germline, which a read error may explain. In DNA form, the CDR3 reads TGTGCCAGCAGGTTGGGACAGGGGACGTGGACTGAAGCTTTCTTT. Encoded protein: CASRLGQGTWTEAFF. The rearrangement joins TRBV5-4 to TRBJ1-1; 10 bases fit TRBD1. The length of the CDR3 is 15 residues. Per germline, CDR1 SGHNT and CDR2 YYREEE (reference sequence).

This chain uses TRBV19 with TRBJ2-2; D is possibly TRBD2 (6 bases). The CDR3 contains 15 residues. V was shortened by 7 bases and J by 4 bases, with 16 bases between the two germline ends. The germline V gene has CDR1 LNHDA and CDR2 SQIVND (reference sequence). DNA for the CDR3: TGTGCCAGTACCGATGCGGGACCGGCCACCGGGGAGCTGTTTTTT. Protein: CASTDAGPATGELFF. Variable domain in full (rest from reference TRBV19 and TRBJ2-2): DGGITQSPKYLFRKEGQNVTLSCEQNLNHDAMYWYRQDPGQGLRLIYYSQIVNDFQKGDIAEGYSVSREKKESFPLTVTSAQKNPTAFYLCASTDAGPATGELFFGEGSRLTVL.

Written as DNA, the CDR3 is TGTGCCAGTAGTATAATACAGGGGGCAGGTAGGGGCAATCAGCCCCAGCATTTT. Its protein product is CASSIIQGAGRGNQPQHF. V usage is TRBV19 and J usage is TRBJ1-5, with TRBD1 matching 9 bases. The CDR3 extends over 18 amino acids. Trimming removed 2 bases from V and 2 bases from J; junction bases left unmatched: 10. Germline-derived CDR1 and CDR2 are LNHDA and SQIVND (reference sequence).

The chain uses TRBV7-6 and TRBJ2-2; 11 bases fit TRBD2. The trim removed 5 bases at V and 1 base at J, leaving 6 bases unmatched. From germline, CDR1 is SGHVS and CDR2 FNYEAQ. This CDR3 region has 17 residues. The CDR3 DNA reads TGTGCCAGCAGCAATGGACTAGCGGGTTTGAACACCGGGGAGCTGTTTTTT. Translated, it gives CASSNGLAGLNTGELFF.

This chain uses TRBV6-5 with TRBJ1-1; a possible D gene is TRBD1 (5 bases). The CDR3 totals 13 residues. Germline CDR1 and CDR2: MNHEY and SVGAGI. V lost 6 bases and J 4 bases, leaving 12 bases between the germline ends. CDR3 DNA sequence: TGTGCCAGCAGCTTAACGGGGGGCACTGAAGCTTTCTTT. This sequence encodes CASSLTGGTEAFF.

This rearrangement joins TRBV5-4 to TRBJ2-2; possible D gene TRBD2, 5 bases. In germline, CDR1 is SGHNT, CDR2 YYREEE (reference sequence). Trimming stripped 0 bases from V and 6 bases from J, with 12 bases between. The CDR3 runs 15 residues. The CDR3 DNA is TGTGCCAGCAGCTTGGCCGGGGTGCGGGCCGGGGAGCTGTTTTTT. Amino acid sequence: CASSLAGVRAGELFF.

V usage is TRBV15 and J usage is TRBJ1-1; D gene unclear. The CDR3 sequence is 14 residues long. Germline CDR1 LNHNV, CDR2 YYDKDF (reference sequence). Between the trimmed V and J ends, which lost 2 bases and 4 bases, there was a span of 11 bases. The CDR3 bases are TGTGCCACCAGCAGACCCCCAGGTGGCACTGAAGCTTTCTTT. Protein sequence: CATSRPPGGTEAFF.